A selection of T cell receptor beta chains follows, all from one sample in a study of beta chain features in type 1 diabetes. Profiling relied on immunoSEQ multiplex PCR, and the TCRdb table lists in-frame clones only, not all of them. The data hold nearly 350,000 clones, with 7% to 9% observed a single time. The sequencing sample was made of central memory CD4+ T cells from blood. These receptors all stem from a woman in her late teens or twenties in good health. Each CDR3 is given with its conserved first and last residue. D genes are given only for firm matches. The listing skips clone size in some rows; elsewhere it reads once, few, many or a size class.

D gene: NA
clone size: NA
CDR3 length: 16
V gene: TRBV28
J gene: TRBJ2-7
CDR3 DNA: TGTGCCAGCAGTTTTGAAGCTGAGCCCCAGGCCTACGAGCAGTACTTC
CDR3 protein: CASSFEAEPQAYEQYF

D gene: TRBD1
clone size: NA
CDR3 length: 14
V gene: TRBV5-1
J gene: TRBJ1-1
CDR3 DNA: TGCGCCAGCAGCCCGGGACAGATGAACACTGAAGCTTTCTTT
CDR3 protein: CASSPGQMNTEAFF

D gene: TRBD1
clone size: NA
CDR3 length: 16
V gene: TRBV4-3
J gene: TRBJ1-5
CDR3 DNA: TGCGCCAGCAGCCTAAACAGGGGACCGAGCAATCAGCCCCAGCATTTT
CDR3 protein: CASSLNRGPSNQPQHF

D gene: NA
clone size: few
CDR3 length: 12
V gene: TRBV5-6
J gene: TRBJ1-5
CDR3 DNA: TGTGCCAGCAGCCCCTGGGAGGGGCCCCAGCATTTT
CDR3 protein: CASSPWEGPQHF

D gene: NA
clone size: NA
CDR3 length: 15
V gene: TRBV7-9
J gene: TRBJ1-2
CDR3 DNA: TGTGCCAGCAGCTTAGCGACCAGGGGCAACTATGGCTACACCTTC
CDR3 protein: CASSLATRGNYGYTF

D gene: NA
clone size: NA
CDR3 length: 14
V gene: TRBV4-3
J gene: TRBJ1-1
CDR3 DNA: TGCGCCAGCAGCCAAGATTTCGGGGGGACTGAAGCTTTCTTT
CDR3 protein: CASSQDFGGTEAFF

D gene: TRBD2
clone size: NA
CDR3 length: 14
V gene: TRBV7-3
J gene: TRBJ2-5
CDR3 DNA: TGTGCCAGCAGCTTAGGTCCGGGAGGAGAGACCCAGTACTTC
CDR3 protein: CASSLGPGGETQYF

D gene: NA
clone size: NA
CDR3 length: 12
V gene: TRBV29-1
J gene: TRBJ2-7
CDR3 DNA: TGCAGCGTCGGAGCGCGGGGCGGCGAGCAGTACTTC
CDR3 protein: CSVGARGGEQYF

D gene: NA
clone size: few
CDR3 length: 13
V gene: TRBV2
J gene: TRBJ2-1
CDR3 DNA: TGTGCCAGCAGTGTTCTTCGGGACAATGAGCAGTTCTTC
CDR3 protein: CASSVLRDNEQFF

D gene: NA
clone size: NA
CDR3 length: 15
V gene: TRBV9
J gene: TRBJ2-1
CDR3 DNA: TGTGCCAGCAGCGTAGGGTCTAGCCCGGCCGGCGAGCAGTTCTTC
CDR3 protein: CASSVGSSPAGEQFF

D gene: TRBD2
clone size: NA
CDR3 length: 16
V gene: TRBV28
J gene: TRBJ2-3
CDR3 DNA: TGTGCCAGCAGTTTATCGGCTAGCGGGAGTGCAGATACGCAGTATTTT
CDR3 protein: CASSLSASGSADTQYF

D gene: TRBD2
clone size: many
CDR3 length: 15
V gene: TRBV7-2
J gene: TRBJ2-2
CDR3 DNA: TGTGCCAGCAGAGGGACTACCTATAACACCGGGGAGCTGTTTTTT
CDR3 protein: CASRGTTYNTGELFF

D gene: NA
clone size: many
CDR3 length: 13
V gene: TRBV16
J gene: TRBJ2-4
CDR3 DNA: TGTGCCAGCAGCCAAGGGCGAAGTAACATTCAGTACTTC
CDR3 protein: CASSQGRSNIQYF

D gene: TRBD2
clone size: many
CDR3 length: 11
V gene: TRBV2
J gene: TRBJ2-4
CDR3 DNA: TGTGCCAGCAGGGTGGGACTAGCGGGAGTCTTC
CDR3 protein: CASRVGLAGVF

D gene: NA
clone size: few
CDR3 length: 18
V gene: TRBV23-1
J gene: TRBJ2-3
CDR3 DNA: TGCGCCAGCAGTCAAACTCGCCCATCGCAGGCGGGCACAGATACGCAGTATTTT
CDR3 protein: CASSQTRPSQAGTDTQYF

D gene: NA
clone size: NA
CDR3 length: 13
V gene: TRBV7-9
J gene: TRBJ2-2
CDR3 DNA: TGTGCCAGCAGCCCCCAGGGCACCGGGGAGCTGTTTTTT
CDR3 protein: CASSPQGTGELFF

D gene: NA
clone size: many
CDR3 length: 13
V gene: TRBV11-2
J gene: TRBJ2-1
CDR3 DNA: TGTGCCAGCAGCTTATCCAACTACAATGAGCAGTTCTTC
CDR3 protein: CASSLSNYNEQFF

D gene: NA
clone size: NA
CDR3 length: 12
V gene: TRBV6-6
J gene: TRBJ1-3
CDR3 DNA: TGTGCCAGCAGAACAGGGTTAAACACCATATATTTT
CDR3 protein: CASRTGLNTIYF

D gene: NA
clone size: NA
CDR3 length: 16
V gene: TRBV18
J gene: TRBJ2-7
CDR3 DNA: TGTGCCAGCTCACCGGGGAGCATGGGCGGCTCCTACGAGCAGTACTTC
CDR3 protein: CASSPGSMGGSYEQYF

D gene: NA
clone size: NA
CDR3 length: 12
V gene: TRBV29-1
J gene: TRBJ2-1
CDR3 DNA: TGCAGCGTTGGCGATACCTACAATGAGCAGTTCTTC
CDR3 protein: CSVGDTYNEQFF

D gene: NA
clone size: NA
CDR3 length: 14
V gene: TRBV19
J gene: TRBJ2-2
CDR3 DNA: TGTGCCAGTAGTATACAACTACTCACCGGGGAGCTGTTTTTT
CDR3 protein: CASSIQLLTGELFF

D gene: TRBD2
clone size: few
CDR3 length: 14
V gene: TRBV7-9
J gene: TRBJ2-5
CDR3 DNA: TGTGCCAGCAGCTTAGGGGACTACGTAGGGACCCAGTACTTC
CDR3 protein: CASSLGDYVGTQYF

D gene: NA
clone size: few
CDR3 length: 15
V gene: TRBV11-2
J gene: TRBJ1-5
CDR3 DNA: TGTGCCAGCAGCTTAGCAGGTGGTAGCAATCAGCCCCAGCATTTT
CDR3 protein: CASSLAGGSNQPQHF

D gene: TRBD2
clone size: many
CDR3 length: 16
V gene: TRBV4-3
J gene: TRBJ2-1
CDR3 DNA: TGCGCCAGCAGCCAAGATCTAGCGGGAATGAGTAATGAGCAGTTCTTC
CDR3 protein: CASSQDLAGMSNEQFF

D gene: TRBD2
clone size: many
CDR3 length: 18
V gene: TRBV7-2
J gene: TRBJ2-7
CDR3 DNA: TGTGCCAGCAGCTTAAATTCGCTAGCGGGAGCTAGTGTCTACGAGCAGTACTTC
CDR3 protein: CASSLNSLAGASVYEQYF

D gene: NA
clone size: few
CDR3 length: 15
V gene: TRBV5-1
J gene: TRBJ1-1
CDR3 DNA: TGCGCCAGCAGCTCCAATACAGGGCGAATCACTGAAGCTTTCTTT
CDR3 protein: CASSSNTGRITEAFF

D gene: TRBD2
clone size: NA
CDR3 length: 14
V gene: TRBV18
J gene: TRBJ2-1
CDR3 DNA: TGTGCCAGCTCACCACTTAGCGGGAGGAATGAGCAGTTCTTC
CDR3 protein: CASSPLSGRNEQFF

D gene: TRBD1
clone size: few
CDR3 length: 15
V gene: TRBV7-9
J gene: TRBJ2-7
CDR3 DNA: TGTGCCAGCAGCTCCTGGACAGGGGGATCCTACGAGCAGTACTTC
CDR3 protein: CASSSWTGGSYEQYF

D gene: TRBD2
clone size: few
CDR3 length: 17
V gene: TRBV28
J gene: TRBJ2-1
CDR3 DNA: TGTGCCAGCAGAACCCTGGGGCTAGCGGGCGGGTACAATGAGCAGTTCTTC
CDR3 protein: CASRTLGLAGGYNEQFF

D gene: TRBD2
clone size: few
CDR3 length: 17
V gene: TRBV7-9
J gene: TRBJ2-3
CDR3 DNA: TGTGCCAGCAGCTTAGGGGCGACTAGCGGGAGAGTTGATACGCAGTATTTT
CDR3 protein: CASSLGATSGRVDTQYF

D gene: NA
clone size: few
CDR3 length: 16
V gene: TRBV4-3
J gene: TRBJ2-1
CDR3 DNA: TGCGCCAGCAGCCAAGAAGTTAGCGTGGGAGCTGTTGAGCAGTTCTTC
CDR3 protein: CASSQEVSVGAVEQFF

D gene: TRBD2
clone size: few
CDR3 length: 17
V gene: TRBV11-2
J gene: TRBJ2-3
CDR3 DNA: TGTGCCAGCAGCTTGCTTGGGACTAGCGGGAGCGCAGATACGCAGTATTTT
CDR3 protein: CASSLLGTSGSADTQYF

D gene: TRBD2
clone size: few
CDR3 length: 14
V gene: TRBV14
J gene: TRBJ2-3
CDR3 DNA: TGTGCCAGCAGCCAAAGGACTAGATTAGATACGCAGTATTTT
CDR3 protein: CASSQRTRLDTQYF

D gene: NA
clone size: many
CDR3 length: 17
V gene: TRBV19
J gene: TRBJ2-3
CDR3 DNA: TGTGCCAGTAGTTCCTCCGGATATGGCATCTCACCGGATACGCAGTATTTT
CDR3 protein: CASSSSGYGISPDTQYF

D gene: NA
clone size: few
CDR3 length: 12
V gene: TRBV29-1
J gene: TRBJ1-2
CDR3 DNA: TGCAGCGTTGATTGGGGGGCGGGTAGCTACACCTTC
CDR3 protein: CSVDWGAGSYTF

D gene: TRBD2
clone size: few
CDR3 length: 20
V gene: TRBV10-3
J gene: TRBJ2-3
CDR3 DNA: TGTGCCATCAGTGAGGTCGGACAGAACATACTAGCGGGAGTTGCAGATACGCAGTATTTT
CDR3 protein: CAISEVGQNILAGVADTQYF

D gene: NA
clone size: few
CDR3 length: 15
V gene: TRBV5-4
J gene: TRBJ2-2
CDR3 DNA: TGTGCCAGCAGCTTGGCTAGCGAAAGGGCCGGGGAGCTGTTTTTT
CDR3 protein: CASSLASERAGELFF

D gene: TRBD2
clone size: many
CDR3 length: 16
V gene: TRBV10-3
J gene: TRBJ2-3
CDR3 DNA: TGTGCCATCAGTGAGTCGACCAGCGGGAGGGCAGATACGCAGTATTTT
CDR3 protein: CAISESTSGRADTQYF

D gene: NA
clone size: NA
CDR3 length: 15
V gene: TRBV15
J gene: TRBJ2-1
CDR3 DNA: TGTGCCACCAGCGGCGGGACAGACTCCTACAATGAGCAGTTCTTC
CDR3 protein: CATSGGTDSYNEQFF

D gene: NA
clone size: few
CDR3 length: 16
V gene: TRBV6-5
J gene: TRBJ1-1
CDR3 DNA: TGTGCCAGCAGTTACCTTTCACAGGGATTGAACACTGAAGCTTTCTTT
CDR3 protein: CASSYLSQGLNTEAFF

D gene: NA
clone size: NA
CDR3 length: 12
V gene: TRBV11-2
J gene: TRBJ2-5
CDR3 DNA: TGTGCCAGCAGCAGGGGTTTGGAGACCCAGTACTTC
CDR3 protein: CASSRGLETQYF

D gene: NA
clone size: NA
CDR3 length: 14
V gene: TRBV6-1
J gene: TRBJ2-2
CDR3 DNA: TGTGCCAGCAGTCCCTGGGCCAACACCGGGGAGCTGTTTTTT
CDR3 protein: CASSPWANTGELFF

D gene: TRBD1
clone size: NA
CDR3 length: 14
V gene: TRBV2
J gene: TRBJ2-5
CDR3 DNA: TGTGCCAGCAGTGGACAGGGGCTTGGGGAGACCCAGTACTTC
CDR3 protein: CASSGQGLGETQYF

D gene: NA
clone size: few
CDR3 length: 13
V gene: TRBV28
J gene: TRBJ2-1
CDR3 DNA: TGTGCCAGCAGTAGGGTAGTCTTGAATGAGCAGTTCTTC
CDR3 protein: CASSRVVLNEQFF

D gene: NA
clone size: few
CDR3 length: 13
V gene: TRBV28
J gene: TRBJ2-7
CDR3 DNA: TGTGCCAGCAGTCTTCCAGGGACCTACGAGCAGTACTTC
CDR3 protein: CASSLPGTYEQYF

D gene: TRBD1
clone size: NA
CDR3 length: 14
V gene: TRBV15
J gene: TRBJ2-1
CDR3 DNA: TGTGCCACCAGCCGGGACAGCCGAAACAATGAGCAGTTCTTC
CDR3 protein: CATSRDSRNNEQFF

D gene: NA
clone size: few
CDR3 length: 15
V gene: TRBV2
J gene: TRBJ2-7
CDR3 DNA: TGTGCCAGCAGTGCGATGCCGGGACAAAGCTACGAGCAGTACTTC
CDR3 protein: CASSAMPGQSYEQYF

D gene: TRBD1
clone size: few
CDR3 length: 16
V gene: TRBV18
J gene: TRBJ2-3
CDR3 DNA: TGTGCCAGCTCACCCCGGGACAGACCCATCACAGATACGCAGTATTTT
CDR3 protein: CASSPRDRPITDTQYF

D gene: NA
clone size: NA
CDR3 length: 17
V gene: TRBV4-2
J gene: TRBJ2-5
CDR3 DNA: TGTGCCAGCAGCCAAGCTGGGGGAACTAGTGGGGGAGAGACCCAGTACTTC
CDR3 protein: CASSQAGGTSGGETQYF

D gene: TRBD1
clone size: few
CDR3 length: 13
V gene: TRBV5-6
J gene: TRBJ2-5
CDR3 DNA: TGTGCCACTCGTCGACAGGGATGGGAGACCCAGTACTTC
CDR3 protein: CATRRQGWETQYF

D gene: TRBD2
clone size: few
CDR3 length: 13
V gene: TRBV29-1
J gene: TRBJ2-3
CDR3 DNA: TGCAGCGTTACTTCTAGCGGGAGGAGGACGCAGTATTTT
CDR3 protein: CSVTSSGRRTQYF

D gene: NA
clone size: many
CDR3 length: 13
V gene: TRBV28
J gene: TRBJ1-4
CDR3 DNA: TGTGCCAGCGGGATGCACATTAATGAAAAACTGTTTTTT
CDR3 protein: CASGMHINEKLFF

D gene: TRBD1
clone size: many
CDR3 length: 14
V gene: TRBV10-3
J gene: TRBJ1-5
CDR3 DNA: TGTGCCATCAGCACAGGGGCTAGGGAGCAGCCCCAGCATTTT
CDR3 protein: CAISTGAREQPQHF

D gene: NA
clone size: NA
CDR3 length: 15
V gene: TRBV18
J gene: TRBJ2-7
CDR3 DNA: TGTGCCAGCTCTCCCGGACAGACGTCCTCCTACGAGCAGTACTTC
CDR3 protein: CASSPGQTSSYEQYF

D gene: NA
clone size: few
CDR3 length: 14
V gene: TRBV18
J gene: TRBJ2-2
CDR3 DNA: TGTGCCAGCTCACCACAGGGAAGCACCGGGGAGCTGTTTTTT
CDR3 protein: CASSPQGSTGELFF

D gene: TRBD2
clone size: many
CDR3 length: 14
V gene: TRBV10-3
J gene: TRBJ2-7
CDR3 DNA: TGTGCCATCAGCCCGACTAGCGGGACTAACGAGCAGTACTTC
CDR3 protein: CAISPTSGTNEQYF

D gene: NA
clone size: many
CDR3 length: 14
V gene: TRBV28
J gene: TRBJ2-7
CDR3 DNA: TGTGCCAGCAACAACCAGGGCAGCTCCTACGAGCAGTACTTC
CDR3 protein: CASNNQGSSYEQYF

D gene: NA
clone size: many
CDR3 length: 14
V gene: TRBV28
J gene: TRBJ1-5
CDR3 DNA: TGTGCCAGCAGTTCGGGGGGCCCGGGGCAGCCCCAGCATTTT
CDR3 protein: CASSSGGPGQPQHF

D gene: NA
clone size: NA
CDR3 length: 14
V gene: TRBV5-1
J gene: TRBJ2-7
CDR3 DNA: TGCGCCAGCAGCTCTCCCTATCGTCCCGACGAGCAGTACTTC
CDR3 protein: CASSSPYRPDEQYF

D gene: NA
clone size: many
CDR3 length: 13
V gene: TRBV6-6
J gene: TRBJ1-1
CDR3 DNA: TGTGCCAGCAGTTACTCGGACCGCGGGAGGGCTTTCTTT
CDR3 protein: CASSYSDRGRAFF